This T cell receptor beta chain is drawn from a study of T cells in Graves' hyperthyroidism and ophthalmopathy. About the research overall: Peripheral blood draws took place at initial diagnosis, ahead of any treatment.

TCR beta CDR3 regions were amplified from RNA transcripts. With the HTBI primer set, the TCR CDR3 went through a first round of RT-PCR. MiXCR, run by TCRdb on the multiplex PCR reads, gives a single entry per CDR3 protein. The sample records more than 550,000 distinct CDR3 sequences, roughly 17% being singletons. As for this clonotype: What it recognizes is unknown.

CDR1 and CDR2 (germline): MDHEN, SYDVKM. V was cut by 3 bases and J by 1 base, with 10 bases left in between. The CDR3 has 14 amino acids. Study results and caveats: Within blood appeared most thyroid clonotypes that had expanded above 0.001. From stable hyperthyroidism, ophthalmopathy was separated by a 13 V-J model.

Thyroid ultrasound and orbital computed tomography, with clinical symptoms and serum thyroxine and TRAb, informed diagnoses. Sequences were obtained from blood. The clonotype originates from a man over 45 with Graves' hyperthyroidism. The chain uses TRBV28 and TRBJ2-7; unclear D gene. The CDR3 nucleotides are TGTGCCAGCAGTTTTGTCTTGGGGTCCTACGAGCAGTACTTC. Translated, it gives CASSFVLGSYEQYF.